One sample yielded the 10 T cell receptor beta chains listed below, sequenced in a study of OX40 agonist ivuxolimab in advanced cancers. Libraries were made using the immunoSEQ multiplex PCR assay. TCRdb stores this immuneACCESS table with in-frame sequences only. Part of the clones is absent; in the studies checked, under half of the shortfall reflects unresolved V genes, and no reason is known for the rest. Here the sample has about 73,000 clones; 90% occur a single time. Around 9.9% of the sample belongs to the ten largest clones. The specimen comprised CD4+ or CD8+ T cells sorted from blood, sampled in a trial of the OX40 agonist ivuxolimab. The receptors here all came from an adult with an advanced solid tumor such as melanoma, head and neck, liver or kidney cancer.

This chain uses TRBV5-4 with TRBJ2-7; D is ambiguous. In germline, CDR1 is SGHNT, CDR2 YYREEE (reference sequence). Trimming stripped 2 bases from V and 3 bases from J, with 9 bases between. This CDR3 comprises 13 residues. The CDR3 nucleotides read TGTGCCAGCAGCTTTGGGTTTGGCTACGAGCAGTACTTC. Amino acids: CASSFGFGYEQYF.

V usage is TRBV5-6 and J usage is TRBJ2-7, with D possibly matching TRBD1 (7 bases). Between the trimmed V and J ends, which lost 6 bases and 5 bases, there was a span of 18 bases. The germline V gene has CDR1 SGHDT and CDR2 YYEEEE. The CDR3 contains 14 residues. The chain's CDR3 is CASTEQGGWDEQYF. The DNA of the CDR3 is TGTGCCAGCACCGAGCAGGGGGGCTGGGACGAGCAGTACTTC.

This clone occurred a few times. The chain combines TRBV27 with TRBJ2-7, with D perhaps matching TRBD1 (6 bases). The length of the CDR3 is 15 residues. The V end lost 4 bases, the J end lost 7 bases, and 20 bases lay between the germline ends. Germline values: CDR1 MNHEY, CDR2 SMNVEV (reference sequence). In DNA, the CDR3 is TGTGCCAGCAGTTCCCCCAGACTACAGGGTGGAGAGCAGTACTTC. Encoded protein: CASSSPRLQGGEQYF.

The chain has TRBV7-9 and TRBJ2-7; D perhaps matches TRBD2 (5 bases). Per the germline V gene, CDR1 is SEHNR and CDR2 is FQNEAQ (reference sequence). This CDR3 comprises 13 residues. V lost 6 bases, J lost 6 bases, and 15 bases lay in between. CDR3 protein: CASRDGIGFEQYF. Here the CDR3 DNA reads TGTGCCAGCAGAGACGGGATTGGGTTCGAGCAGTACTTC.

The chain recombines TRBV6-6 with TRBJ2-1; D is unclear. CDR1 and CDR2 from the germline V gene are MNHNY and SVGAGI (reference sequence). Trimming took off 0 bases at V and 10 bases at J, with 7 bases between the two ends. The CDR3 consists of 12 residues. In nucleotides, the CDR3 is TGTGCCAGCAGTTACTCGGACGGAGAGCAGTTCTTC. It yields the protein CASSYSDGEQFF.

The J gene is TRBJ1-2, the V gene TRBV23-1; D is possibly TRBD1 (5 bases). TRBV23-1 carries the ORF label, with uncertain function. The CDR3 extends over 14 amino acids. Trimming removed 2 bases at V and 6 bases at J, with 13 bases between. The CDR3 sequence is CASSQVQGGHGYTF. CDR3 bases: TGCGCCAGCAGTCAAGTTCAGGGTGGCCATGGCTACACCTTC.

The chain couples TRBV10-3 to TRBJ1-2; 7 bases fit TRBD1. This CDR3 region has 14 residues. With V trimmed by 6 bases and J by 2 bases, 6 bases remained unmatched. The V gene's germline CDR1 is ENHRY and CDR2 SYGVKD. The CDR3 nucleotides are TGTGCCATCAGCCCCGGGGACAGCAACTATGGCTACACCTTC. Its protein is CAISPGDSNYGYTF.

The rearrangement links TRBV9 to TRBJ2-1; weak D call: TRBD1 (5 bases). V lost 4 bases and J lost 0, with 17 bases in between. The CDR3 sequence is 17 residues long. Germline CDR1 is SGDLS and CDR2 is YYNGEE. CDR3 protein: CASSTPTGPYSYNEQFF. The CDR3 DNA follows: TGTGCCAGCAGCACTCCTACAGGACCCTACTCCTACAATGAGCAGTTCTTC.

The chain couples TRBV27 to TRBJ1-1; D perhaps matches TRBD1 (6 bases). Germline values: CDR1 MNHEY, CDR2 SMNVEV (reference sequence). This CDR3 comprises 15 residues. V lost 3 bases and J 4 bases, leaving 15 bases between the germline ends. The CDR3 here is CASSLATGPVTEAFF. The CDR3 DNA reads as TGTGCCAGCAGTTTGGCGACAGGTCCTGTCACTGAAGCTTTCTTT.

CDR3 sequence (DNA): TGCGCCAGCAGCTCGGGACTACAAGAGACCCAGTACTTC. Translation: CASSSGLQETQYF. The genes are TRBV5-1 and TRBJ2-5; the match to TRBD2 covers 7 bases. Trimming removed 3 bases from V and 2 bases from J; junction bases left unmatched: 1. Germline CDR1 and CDR2: SGHRS and YFSETQ. CDR3 size: 13 residues.